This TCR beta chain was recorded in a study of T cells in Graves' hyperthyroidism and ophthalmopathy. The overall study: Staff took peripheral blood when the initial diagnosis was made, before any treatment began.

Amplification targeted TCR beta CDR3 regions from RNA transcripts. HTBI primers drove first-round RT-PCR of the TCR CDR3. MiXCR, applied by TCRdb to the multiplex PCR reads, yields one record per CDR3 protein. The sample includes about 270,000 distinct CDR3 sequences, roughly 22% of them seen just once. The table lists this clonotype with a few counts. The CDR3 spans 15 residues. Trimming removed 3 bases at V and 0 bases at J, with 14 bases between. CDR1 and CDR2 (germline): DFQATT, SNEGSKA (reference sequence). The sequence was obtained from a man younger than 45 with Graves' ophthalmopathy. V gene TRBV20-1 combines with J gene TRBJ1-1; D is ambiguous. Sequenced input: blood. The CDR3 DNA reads TGCAGTGCTAGGGACCCCGCAGGATTGAACACTGAAGCTTTCTTT. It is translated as CSARDPAGLNTEAFF.